The present TCR beta chain was sequenced within a study of cytomegalovirus exposure and HLA in healthy donors. Study-level background: The 120 validation repertoires were produced on the same platform as the 720 or so repertoires of the first cohort. This was reported in a later analysis.

The assay was immunoSEQ multiplex PCR, and TCRdb's table has in-frame clones only and misses some. The sample lists around 200,000 clones, 80% to 90% occurring once. The V gene end was trimmed by 0 bases and the J gene end by 7 bases; junction bases not matched to a gene: 5. The V gene's germline CDR1 is SGDLS and CDR2 YYNGEE. The length of the CDR3 is 15 residues. The TCR comes from a woman younger than 45 in good health and CMV-seronegative. The sequencing input was PBMCs. This chain joins TRBV9 and TRBJ2-1, with 9 bases matching TRBD2. As DNA, the CDR3 is TGTGCCAGCAGCGTAGGGGGCGGGAGGGTAAATGAGCAGTTCTTC. This gives the protein CASSVGGGRVNEQFF.